This TCR beta chain was identified in a study of regulatory T cells in long-lasting Graves disease. About the study: The term persistent Graves' disease signified upward of 5 years on antithyroid drugs with positive TSH receptor antibodies.

To make TCR beta libraries, researchers used iRepertoire HTBI primers and Arm-PCR of CDR3 regions. MiXCR, run by TCRdb on the multiplex PCR reads, gives a single entry per CDR3 protein. The sample has around 400,000 distinct CDR3 sequences, 23% seen once. This clonotype was recorded a few times. The antigen is undetermined. The sample's time point: persistent/refractory GD, antithyroid drugs over 5 years with positive TRAb. Researchers made the TCR library from RNA that was extracted from PBMCs. Broader study findings: Patients with persistent disease shared roughly 3,000 public clonotypes, outpacing the approximately 920 shared by new patients.

The receptor comes from a female donor with Graves disease. Sequenced material: peripheral blood mononuclear cells (PBMCs), taken when the disease was refractory, from a patient treated with antithyroid drugs.

CDR3 loop: CASRLLGTGAEAFF. CDR3 bases: TGCGCCAGCAGATTATTGGGGACAGGCGCTGAAGCTTTCTTT. The V and J genes are TRBV5-1 and TRBJ1-1; TRBD1 agrees at 8 bases. Germline CDR1 and CDR2: SGHRS and YFSETQ. The CDR3 consists of 14 residues. Trimming removed 5 bases from V and 6 bases from J; junction bases left unmatched: 9. Complete variable domain (other parts from reference TRBV5-1 and TRBJ1-1): KAGVTQTPRYLIKTRGQQVTLSCSPISGHRSVSWYQQTPGQGLQFLFEYFSETQRNKGNFPGRFSGRQFSNSRSEMNVSTLELGDSALYLCASRLLGTGAEAFFGQGTRLTVV.